These 8 T cell receptor beta chains originate from one sample sequenced in a study of CXCR3-negative and CXCR3-positive naive CD8 T cells. The TRB cDNA libraries were prepared by 5' RACE with UMI labels. TCRdb re-called the 5' RACE reads and shows each CDR3 protein once, DNA omitted. The table lists 80,000 to 100,000 distinct CDR3 sequences. These TCRs' antigens remain unknown. Study-wide points: TRB CDR3s of CXCR3-positive naive cells were more hydrophobic than those of CXCR3-negative naive cells.

What was sequenced was naive CXCR3+ CD8+ T cells from blood. Subset given: CD45RO-CCR7+CD27+CD95- naive CD8+ T cells expressing CXCR3 (TNR3+). The receptor source for this set is a human donor in good health. Some clones in this sample may be carry-over from other donors' samples.

This chain connects TRBV7-6 to TRBJ2-3; lacking DNA, the TRBD1 call made by TCRdb goes unchecked. Germline CDR1 and CDR2: SGHVS and FNYEAQ. The CDR3 covers 14 residues. CDR3 region: CASSLAGGGDTQYF. The variable domain in full, with the rest retrieved from reference TRBV7-6 and TRBJ2-3, is GAGVSQSPRYKVTKRGQDVALRCDPISGHVSLYWYRQALGQGPEFLTYFNYEAQQDKSGLPNDRFSAERPEGSISTLTIQRTEQRDSAMYRCASSLAGGGDTQYFGPGTRLTVL.

The V and J genes are TRBV28 and TRBJ2-3; the TCRdb call, TRBD2, lacks DNA for checking. This CDR3 comprises 16 residues. CDR1 is MDHEN and CDR2 is SYDVKM in the germline V gene. The CDR3: CASSFRLAVGTDTQYF.

V and J are TRBV27 and TRBJ1-1; with no DNA, the TCRdb D assignment of TRBD1 cannot be verified. This CDR3 comprises 15 residues. Germline-derived CDR1 and CDR2 are MNHEY and SMNVEV (reference sequence). CDR3 amino acids: CASSLVTGAVTEAFF.

J is TRBJ1-3 and V is TRBV7-8. There are 16 residues in the CDR3. Per germline, CDR1 SGHVS and CDR2 FQNEAQ. The CDR3 sequence: CASSRLVPGFGNTIYF. Looking up the rest from reference TRBV7-8 and TRBJ1-3 gives the full variable domain: GAGVSQSPRYKVAKRGQDVALRCDPISGHVSLFWYQQALGQGPEFLTYFQNEAQLDKSGLPSDRFFAERPEGSVSTLKIQRTQQEDSAVYLCASSRLVPGFGNTIYFGEGSWLTVV.

V usage is TRBV6-4 and J usage is TRBJ2-2; TCRdb's D gene call, TRBD2, goes unchecked for lack of DNA. Germline V gene data show CDR1 as MRHNA and CDR2 as SNTAGT. The CDR3 covers 15 residues. The chain's CDR3 is CASSPSEGNTGELFF.

The genes are TRBV24-1 and TRBJ2-7. The CDR3 is 11 residues long. CDR1 is KGHDR, CDR2 SFDVKD, per germline. CDR3 sequence: CATSDFYEQYF.

The chain uses TRBV20-1 and TRBJ2-5; TCRdb reports TRBD2, a call that lacks DNA to check it against. The germline V gene has CDR1 DFQATT and CDR2 SNEGSKA (reference sequence). The CDR3 totals 14 residues. CDR3 sequence reads: CSAREEAGGGTQYF.

The V and J genes are TRBV4-1 and TRBJ2-3; TCRdb reports TRBD2, a call that lacks DNA to check it against. The CDR3 runs 15 residues. CDR1 and CDR2 from the germline V gene are MGHRA and YSYEKL. CDR3 amino acids: CASSVSIAVADTQYF.